The sequence of this TCR beta chain was determined in a study of cytomegalovirus exposure and HLA in healthy donors. Findings of the study overall: The classifier reportedly diagnosed cytomegalovirus status with high specificity and sensitivity. As a later analysis showed, several of the most significant clusters appeared to be linked to common viral pathogens.

A note on this clone: Its antigen remains unidentified.

The CDR3 is 15 residues long. CDR1 and CDR2 from the germline V gene are MGHDK and SYGVNS. Trimming pared 7 bases from V and 5 bases from J, leaving 20 bases between. PCR involved 60 Vbeta and 13 Jbeta primers. Profiled with immunoSEQ multiplex PCR; TCRdb holds only in-frame clones, not every one. The sample consists of fewer than 150,000 clones, 70% to 85% of them appearing once. V usage is TRBV25-1 and J usage is TRBJ1-1; no definite D call. The source of this sequence is a man between 35 and 55 years old in good health and CMV-seropositive. The sample comprised PBMCs. The CDR3 sequence: CASNPTGKGETEAFF. CDR3 DNA sequence: TGTGCCAGCAACCCTACGGGGAAAGGTGAAACTGAAGCTTTCTTT.